Following are 20 T cell receptor beta chains from one sample sequenced in a study of blood T cell repertoires in COVID-19. TCRdb's copy holds only in-frame clones and misses some; the assay was immunoSEQ multiplex PCR. The data hold about 120,000 clones, with 90% observed a single time. Sequenced: peripheral blood. The source is a woman aged 55 to 70 with COVID-19, enrolled during active disease.

The V and J genes are TRBV28 and TRBJ2-7; 8 nucleotides match TRBD1. In germline, CDR1 is MDHEN, CDR2 SYDVKM. The CDR3 length is 15 residues. V was clipped by 3 bases and J by 0 bases; unmatched bases: 4. DNA of the CDR3: TGTGCCAGCAGTTTTCAGGACAGGGCCTCCTACGAGCAGTACTTC. Translation: CASSFQDRASYEQYF.

In nucleotides, the CDR3 is TGTGCCAGCAACGGGGGATCCTCTGGAAACACCATATATTTT. Residues: CASNGGSSGNTIYF. This chain links TRBV6-5 with TRBJ1-3, with D perhaps TRBD1 (5 bases). This CDR3 region has 14 residues. Per the germline V gene, CDR1 is MNHEY and CDR2 is SVGAGI. V gave up 7 bases and J gave up 0 bases, with 10 bases separating them.

This sequence joins TRBV19 and TRBJ1-1; possible D gene TRBD1, 6 bases. Germline V lookup: CDR1 LNHDA, CDR2 SQIVND (reference sequence). V dropped 5 bases and J dropped 0 bases, with 13 bases sitting between them. This CDR3 spans 15 amino acids. The CDR3 reads CASSLRQDLNTEAFF. In DNA, the CDR3 is TGTGCCAGTAGTCTCCGACAGGACCTGAACACTGAAGCTTTCTTT.

The chain uses TRBV4-3 and TRBJ1-6; D is possibly TRBD1 (5 bases). The CDR3 consists of 15 residues. The V end lost 0 bases, the J end lost 7 bases, and 10 bases lay between the germline ends. Germline V gives CDR1 LGHNA, CDR2 YSLEER. The CDR3 DNA is TGCGCCAGCAGCCAAGATCAGGGAGGAAATTCACCCCTCCACTTT. It codes for CASSQDQGGNSPLHF.

The CDR3 is CASSLPGVGEKLFF. CDR3 bases: TGTGCCAGCAGCCTCCCCGGGGTAGGGGAAAAACTGTTTTTT. The chain couples TRBV27 to TRBJ1-4; D is uncertain. The germline V gene has CDR1 MNHEY and CDR2 SMNVEV (reference sequence). This CDR3 region has 14 residues. Between the trimmed V and J ends, which lost 6 bases and 8 bases, there was a span of 16 bases.

The chain couples TRBV10-3 to TRBJ1-1; unclear D gene. Trimming shortened V by 8 bases and J by 1 base, and 11 bases separated the two germline ends. Germline loops: CDR1 ENHRY, CDR2 SYGVKD. This CDR3 contains 13 residues. The CDR3 reads CAIWSQQNTEAFF. The CDR3 DNA reads TGTGCCATCTGGTCACAGCAGAACACTGAAGCTTTCTTT.

This clone was seen just once. V and J are TRBV4-1 and TRBJ2-1; the D is unclear. From germline, CDR1 is MGHRA and CDR2 YSYEKL. The V end was cut by 1 base, the J end by 0 bases, with 13 bases between. This CDR3 contains 17 residues. In DNA, the CDR3 is TGCGCCAGCAGCCAAGGGTCCGCTGCGAGCTCCTACAATGAGCAGTTCTTC. Translating it yields CASSQGSAASSYNEQFF.

V and J are TRBV5-1 and TRBJ1-2; TRBD1 aligns across 10 bases. CDR3 length equals 16 residues. J gave up 2 bases and V 4 bases, and 8 bases lay outside the gene matches. CDR1 and CDR2 from the germline V gene are SGHRS and YFSETQ. The CDR3 region has the DNA TGCGCCAGCAGCCCCGGGACAGGGGATATAAACTATGGCTACACCTTC. Translating it yields CASSPGTGDINYGYTF.

The chain has TRBV5-1 and TRBJ1-3; D might be TRBD1 (5 bases). Trimming cost V 0 bases and J 0 bases, with 7 bases left between them. The CDR3 has 15 amino acids. The germline CDR1 and CDR2 sequences are SGHRS and YFSETQ. CDR3: CASSLAQGSGNTIYF. DNA for the CDR3: TGCGCCAGCAGCTTGGCTCAGGGCTCTGGAAACACCATATATTTT.

This sequence joins TRBV14 and TRBJ1-2; 7 bases line up with TRBD1. J was trimmed by 7 bases and V by 3 bases; bases with no gene match: 8. Germline CDR1 SGHDN, CDR2 FVKESK. CDR3 length equals 14 residues. The CDR3 protein is CASSQNRGTGGYTF. The CDR3 nucleotides read TGTGCCAGCAGCCAGAACAGGGGAACGGGTGGCTACACCTTC.

Here the CDR3 reads CASTGQATYEQYF. The CDR3 coding sequence is TGTGCCAGCACCGGACAGGCTACCTACGAGCAGTACTTC. The J gene is TRBJ2-7, the V gene TRBV5-6, with 7 positions matching TRBD1. V trimming: 6 bases; J trimming: 2 bases; junction bases outside the gene matches: 5. This CDR3 comprises 13 residues. The V gene's germline CDR1 is SGHDT and CDR2 YYEEEE.

The gene calls are TRBV7-9 and TRBJ2-7; a weak D match, TRBD1 (5 bases). The germline V gene has CDR1 SEHNR and CDR2 FQNEAQ (reference sequence). V was pared by 7 bases and J by 1 base, with 14 bases between. The CDR3 is 14 amino acids. For the CDR3, the DNA is TGTGCCAGCACCCTTAAGGACACGTCCTACGAGCAGTACTTC. It specifies CASTLKDTSYEQYF.

This clone appeared many times. The chain joins TRBV7-3 to TRBJ2-1; D is possibly TRBD2 (5 bases). Trimming pared 1 base from V and 0 bases from J, leaving 13 bases between. Germline V lookup: CDR1 SGHTA, CDR2 FQGTGA. The CDR3 runs 17 residues. This chain's CDR3 is CASSLMGAPSSYNEQFF. As DNA, the CDR3 is TGTGCCAGCAGCTTAATGGGAGCCCCGAGCTCCTACAATGAGCAGTTCTTC.

The chain is built from TRBV7-3 and TRBJ1-1; 10 nucleotides line up with TRBD1. This CDR3 is 16 amino acids long. CDR1 is SGHTA, CDR2 FQGTGA, per germline. V lost 2 bases, J lost 5 bases, and 8 bases stayed unmatched. CDR3: CASSLGSGTGATEAFF. CDR3 DNA sequence: TGTGCCAGCAGCTTAGGGTCGGGGACAGGGGCGACTGAAGCTTTCTTT.

This clone appeared a few times. The rearrangement uses TRBV5-4 and TRBJ2-5, with D unresolved. The length of the CDR3 is 13 residues. V lost 0 bases to trimming and J lost 3 bases, with 6 bases between them. The germline gives CDR1 SGHNT, CDR2 YYREEE (reference sequence). In nucleotides, the CDR3 is TGTGCCAGCAGCTTGGTAGAGGAAGAGACCCAGTACTTC. Protein sequence: CASSLVEEETQYF.

The genes are TRBV30 and TRBJ1-5, with D possibly TRBD1 on 6 matching bases. Germline V lookup: CDR1 GTSNPN, CDR2 SVGIG (reference sequence). V lost 0 bases and J 9 bases, leaving 12 bases between the germline ends. The CDR3 has 13 amino acids. CDR3 region: CAWSVQGDGPQHF. For the CDR3, the DNA is TGTGCCTGGAGTGTACAGGGAGATGGGCCCCAGCATTTT.

The chain recombines TRBV27 with TRBJ2-3, with TRBD2 identical over 10 bases. V trimming: 4 bases; J trimming: 0 bases; junction bases outside the gene matches: 1. The CDR3 spans 15 residues. The germline V gene has CDR1 MNHEY and CDR2 SMNVEV (reference sequence). The CDR3: CASSSAGGSTDTQYF. The CDR3 DNA is TGTGCCAGCAGTTCAGCGGGGGGGAGCACAGATACGCAGTATTTT.

This chain joins TRBV3-1 (or the pseudogene TRBV3-2) and TRBJ2-3, with 9 bases matching TRBD2. V shed 0 bases and J 2 bases; nucleotides not matched to a gene: 9. This CDR3 region has 18 residues. Germline CDR1 and CDR2: LGHDT and YNNKEL (reference sequence). This CDR3 reads CASSQDRGLAGLTDTQYF. As DNA, the CDR3 is TGTGCCAGCAGCCAAGATCGAGGGCTAGCGGGGCTCACAGATACGCAGTATTTT.

This clone came up once. The chain employs TRBV7-2 and TRBJ1-5; tentatively, D is TRBD1 (5 bases). The germline gives CDR1 SGHTA, CDR2 FQGNSA. Trimming shortened V by 0 bases and J by 6 bases, and 12 bases separated the two germline ends. The length of the CDR3 is 15 residues. CDR3 sequence: CASSLAGGIGQPQHF. The CDR3 region has the DNA TGTGCCAGCAGCTTAGCGGGGGGAATTGGTCAGCCCCAGCATTTT.

This chain's CDR3 is CASSLGPSTTNEKLFF. The DNA of the CDR3 is TGTGCCAGCAGCTTAGGGCCCAGTACCACTAATGAAAAACTGTTTTTT. This chain uses TRBV11-2 with TRBJ1-4; D unclear. Trimming took off 1 base at V and 2 bases at J, with 11 bases between the two ends. CDR1 is SGHAT, CDR2 FQNNGV, per germline. CDR3 length equals 16 residues.